This passage covers 2 T cell receptor beta chains from one sample sequenced in a study of PD-1 blockade in mismatch repair-deficient tumors. TCRdb keeps only in-frame clones here, not all; method: immunoSEQ multiplex PCR. The sample lists approximately 120,000 clones, about 86% seen once, with less than 15% in the top ten. The starting material was peripheral blood, obtained 44 weeks after starting pembrolizumab. The receptors were sampled from an adult with mismatch repair-deficient cancer.

V usage is TRBV6-5 and J usage is TRBJ2-2; 9 bases agree with TRBD2. The CDR3 has 14 residues. The germline gives CDR1 MNHEY, CDR2 SVGAGI. With V trimmed by 4 bases and J by 6 bases, 3 bases remained unmatched. The CDR3: CASSSGLAPGELFF. In nucleotides, the CDR3 is TGTGCCAGCAGTTCGGGACTAGCCCCCGGGGAGCTGTTTTTT.

The rearrangement links TRBV7-9 to TRBJ2-5, with D perhaps being TRBD1 or TRBD2 (5 bases each). Trimming took 2 bases from V and 4 from J, leaving 14 bases between them. In germline, CDR1 is SEHNR, CDR2 FQNEAQ (reference sequence). The CDR3 totals 15 residues. This CDR3 reads CASSLLEGFRETQYF. Here the CDR3 DNA reads TGTGCCAGCAGCTTACTTGAGGGGTTCCGAGAGACCCAGTACTTC.